Listed here are 13 T cell receptor beta chains from one sample, sequenced in a study of CD8 T cells in ankylosing spondylitis. TCRdb passed the 5' RACE reads through MiXCR, listing each CDR3 protein once. The sample records around 280,000 distinct CDR3 sequences, around 20% being singletons. What was sequenced was blood, either unsorted or a sorted T cell fraction (not recorded which). All receptors come from a male donor with ankylosing spondylitis or in good health (not recorded which).

The rearrangement uses TRBV5-1 and TRBJ2-3; maybe TRBD2 (6 bases). The germline V gene encodes CDR1 SGHRS and CDR2 YFSETQ. The CDR3 spans 18 residues. V lost 3 bases to trimming and J lost 6 bases, with 26 bases between them. The CDR3 reads CASSSLLRAGPHGDTQYF. In DNA, the CDR3 is TGCGCCAGCAGCTCCCTGTTGAGGGCGGGGCCTCACGGGGATACGCAGTATTTT.

In its sample, this clonotype was seen a few times. The CDR3 spells CASSFKPTKPGELFF. CDR3 sequence (DNA): TGTGCCAGCAGCTTCAAACCGACAAAGCCCGGGGAGCTGTTTTTT. The rearrangement links TRBV5-6 to TRBJ2-2; the D is unclear. Trimming stripped 2 bases from V and 6 bases from J, with 14 bases between. Germline CDR1 and CDR2: SGHDT and YYEEEE. This CDR3 is built from 15 residues.

CDR3 region: CSAATPGLAGVRQETQYF. The DNA of the CDR3 is TGCAGTGCAGCTACACCGGGACTAGCGGGAGTACGCCAAGAGACCCAGTACTTC. The J gene is TRBJ2-5, the V gene TRBV20-1, with TRBD2 matching over 14 bases. Germline assignment: CDR1 DFQATT and CDR2 SNEGSKA (reference sequence). V was clipped by 6 bases and J by 1 base; unmatched bases: 13. There are 18 residues in the CDR3.

This chain connects TRBV7-3 to TRBJ2-1; D perhaps matches TRBD2 (6 bases). Germline V CDR1 and CDR2: SGHTA, FQGTGA. Trimming removed 5 bases at V and 1 base at J, with 15 bases between. This CDR3 comprises 16 residues. The CDR3 nucleotides read TGTGCCAGCAGCCCTTCGCGGGGAGCGTCCTACAATGAGCAGTTCTTC. Translation: CASSPSRGASYNEQFF.

The chain carries TRBV13 and TRBJ2-3, with D possibly being TRBD1 (6 bases). Trimming removed 3 bases from V and 1 base from J, with 17 bases in between. CDR3 length: 17 residues. Looked up from germline, CDR1 is PRHDT and CDR2 is FYEKMQ (reference sequence). The CDR3, as DNA: TGTGCCAGCAGCTTTTGGGGGCTCCTGGACGGCACAGATACGCAGTATTTT. Translated: CASSFWGLLDGTDTQYF.

V and J are TRBV12-3 or TRBV12-4 and TRBJ1-6, with TRBD1 matching 7 bases. With 8 bases clipped from V and 7 bases from J, the junction kept 17 bases outside the gene matches. The CDR3 loop spans 17 amino acids. As DNA, the CDR3 is TGTGCCAGCCGAGACAGGGTGGAACCTGTCGAAAATTCACCCCTCCACTTT. This codes for CASRDRVEPVENSPLHF.

There are many counts of this clonotype. The chain recombines TRBV9 with TRBJ1-4, with D maybe TRBD1 (5 bases). The ends were cut back, 4 bases at V and 5 bases at J, with 12 bases in the middle. Germline CDR1 reads SGDLS; CDR2 reads YYNGEE. The CDR3 extends over 14 amino acids. The CDR3 DNA reads TGTGCCAGCAGCCCCGGGACGGACAATGAAAAACTGTTTTTT. Protein sequence: CASSPGTDNEKLFF.

This clonotype was observed a handful of times. This chain joins TRBV20-1 and TRBJ2-5; 8 bases are a match to TRBD2. The CDR3 loop spans 12 amino acids. CDR1 DFQATT and CDR2 SNEGSKA come from the germline V gene (reference sequence). The CDR3 reads CSERGRGETQYF. Written as DNA, the CDR3 is TGCAGCGAGCGGGGGCGGGGAGAGACCCAGTACTTC.

In this sample, this clonotype turned up a few times. The CDR3 bases are TGTGCCAGCAGTTTTTCACTAGCGGGGGGAGAGACCCAGTACTTC. This translates into CASSFSLAGGETQYF. V usage is TRBV12-3 or TRBV12-4 and J usage is TRBJ2-5, with 12 bases that match TRBD2. This CDR3 spans 15 amino acids. V dropped 3 bases and J dropped 4; count of bases not matched to a gene: 3.

J is TRBJ2-3 and V is TRBV12-3 or TRBV12-4; a weak D match, TRBD1 (5 bases). CDR3 length: 14 amino acids. Trimming stripped 3 bases from V and 2 bases from J, with 9 bases between. CDR3 bases: TGTGCCAGCAGTTTCGGACACCTCACAGATACGCAGTATTTT. This encodes CASSFGHLTDTQYF.

The V gene is TRBV5-1, the J gene TRBJ2-3, with 11 nucleotides matching TRBD2. Germline V CDR1 and CDR2: SGHRS, YFSETQ. The length of the CDR3 is 16 residues. The V segment lost 4 bases and the J segment 5 bases; nucleotides outside the gene matches: 9. The CDR3 DNA sequence: TGCGCCAGCAGCCCCCCGACTAGCGGGATAGGAGATACGCAGTATTTT. The encoded protein is CASSPPTSGIGDTQYF.

V usage is TRBV20-1 and J usage is TRBJ2-3; 8 nucleotides agree with TRBD2. With 0 bases clipped from V and 10 bases from J, the junction kept 9 bases outside the gene matches. The CDR3 totals 14 residues. Germline loops: CDR1 DFQATT, CDR2 SNEGSKA (reference sequence). Written as DNA, the CDR3 is TGCAGTGCTAGAGATTTCAGCCGGGAGGGACCGCAGTATTTT. Protein product: CSARDFSREGPQYF.

This clonotype appeared many times. The rearrangement links TRBV5-1 to TRBJ2-3; D unclear. The CDR3 contains 14 residues. The V end lost 6 bases, the J end lost 0 bases, and 11 bases lay between the germline ends. CDR1 and CDR2 (germline): SGHRS, YFSETQ. The CDR3 bases are TGCGCCAGCAAGTTACGACTTAGCACAGATACGCAGTATTTT. This translates into CASKLRLSTDTQYF. The full variable domain, with the rest looked up from reference TRBV5-1 and TRBJ2-3, is KAGVTQTPRYLIKTRGQQVTLSCSPISGHRSVSWYQQTPGQGLQFLFEYFSETQRNKGNFPGRFSGRQFSNSRSEMNVSTLELGDSALYLCASKLRLSTDTQYFGPGTRLTVL.